The 20 T cell receptor beta chains listed next were all sequenced from one sample in a study of T cell repertoires in cytomegalovirus infection. TCRdb processed the reads anew with MiXCR; each CDR3 protein has one entry. The repertoire holds 400,000 or so distinct CDR3 sequences, approximately 31% seen once, with about an eighth in the top ten. Specimen: PBMCs. These receptor sequences come from a human donor in good health (CMV status not recorded). Some clones in this sample may be carry-over from other donors' samples.

The chain employs TRBV10-3 and TRBJ2-2; 10 bases line up with TRBD2. Germline assignment: CDR1 ENHRY and CDR2 SYGVKD. The CDR3 consists of 16 residues. Losses at the gene ends were 7 bases for V and 0 bases for J; bases not matched to a gene: 5. This CDR3 is CAIKLAGGANTGELFF. The CDR3 region has the DNA TGTGCCATCAAATTAGCGGGAGGAGCGAACACCGGGGAGCTGTTTTTT.

The CDR3 DNA sequence: TGTGCCACCAGTGGTCCAGGGAGTTCCTACGAGCAGTACTTC. Translating gives CATSGPGSSYEQYF. The chain combines TRBV24-1 with TRBJ2-7, with D perhaps assigned TRBD1 or TRBD2 (5 bases each). The CDR3 is 14 residues long. Trimming shortened V by 5 bases and J by 1 base, and 11 bases separated the two germline ends. In germline, CDR1 is KGHDR, CDR2 SFDVKD.

The rearrangement joins TRBV11-3 to TRBJ1-3; D uncertain. The V gene lost 4 bases and the J gene lost 4 bases, with 11 bases spanning the gap. Looked up from germline, CDR1 is SGHNT and CDR2 is YENEEA. CDR3 size: 14 residues. As DNA, the CDR3 is TGTGCCAGCAGCTACCGACTCGTGGGAAACACCATATATTTT. Protein product: CASSYRLVGNTIYF.

This clonotype was observed a few times. The chain combines TRBV6-5 with TRBJ2-5; possibly TRBD1 or TRBD2 for D (5 bases each). Between the trimmed V and J ends, which lost 9 bases and 5 bases, there was a span of 16 bases. There are 13 residues in the CDR3. Looked up from germline, CDR1 is MNHEY and CDR2 is SVGAGI. The CDR3: CASAGRVGETQYF. CDR3 DNA sequence: TGTGCCAGTGCGGGCAGGGTGGGGGAGACCCAGTACTTC.

This clonotype was detected many times. The chain joins TRBV7-8 to TRBJ2-1; 10 bases match TRBD2. Germline lookup yields CDR1 SGHVS and CDR2 FQNEAQ. The CDR3 runs to 18 residues. J was trimmed by 4 bases and V by 0 bases; bases with no gene match: 9. The CDR3 region is CASSLASLSGGTYNEQFF. The CDR3 region has the DNA TGTGCCAGCAGCTTAGCCTCCCTTAGCGGGGGGACTTACAATGAGCAGTTCTTC.

The J gene is TRBJ2-2, the V gene TRBV2, with 11 bases identical to TRBD2. Germline assignment: CDR1 SNHLY and CDR2 FYNNEI. This CDR3 is built from 15 residues. Germline trimming cut 10 bases from V and 5 bases from J; bases unmatched to any gene: 9. The DNA of the CDR3 is TGTGCCACAAGCCGAGGGACTAGCGGAACCGGGGAGCTGTTTTTT. Translated, it gives CATSRGTSGTGELFF.

This chain connects TRBV14 to TRBJ2-1, with a weak D call TRBD2 (6 bases). The CDR3 has 12 residues. V lost 4 bases, J lost 15 bases, and 16 bases lay in between. Germline assignment: CDR1 SGHDN and CDR2 FVKESK. The CDR3 here is CASSLTGWEAFF. The CDR3 DNA reads TGTGCCAGCAGCCTTACAGGTTGGGAGGCGTTCTTC.

The J gene is TRBJ1-6, the V gene TRBV18, with 10 bases identical to TRBD1. The CDR3 covers 15 residues. From germline, CDR1 is KGHSH and CDR2 LQKENI. V shed 2 bases, J shed 10 bases, and the junction held 5 bases outside the gene matches. The CDR3 here is CASSPVGTGDSPLHF. For the CDR3, the DNA is TGTGCCAGCTCACCAGTTGGGACAGGGGACTCACCCCTCCACTTT.

The chain carries TRBV2 and TRBJ1-3; unclear D gene. The length of the CDR3 is 14 residues. V lost 3 bases and J lost 0, with 6 bases in between. The V gene's germline CDR1 is SNHLY and CDR2 FYNNEI. In nucleotides, the CDR3 is TGTGCCAGCAGTGACCAGCTCTCTGGAAACACCATATATTTT. Residues: CASSDQLSGNTIYF.

The chain employs TRBV6-1 and TRBJ1-6, with D unclear. The CDR3 is 15 residues long. Trimming took off 6 bases at V and 7 bases at J, with 16 bases between the two ends. Germline CDR1 is MNHNS and CDR2 is SASEGT. In DNA, the CDR3 is TGTGCCAGCAGCGACCATGAGATGAGAAATTCACCCCTCCACTTT. It codes for CASSDHEMRNSPLHF.

The chain uses TRBV19 and TRBJ1-5; weak D call: TRBD1 (5 bases). The CDR3 contains 16 residues. Germline V gene sequence: CDR1 LNHDA, CDR2 SQIVND (reference sequence). The V and J ends lost 9 bases and 0 bases respectively, with 18 bases between them. In nucleotides, the CDR3 is TGTGCCAGCCGCGGGGCAGCGACCTATAGCAATCAGCCCCAGCATTTT. This translates into CASRGAATYSNQPQHF.

This clonotype appeared a few times. The V and J genes are TRBV15 and TRBJ1-1; possible D gene TRBD1, 5 bases. CDR1 and CDR2 from the germline V gene are LNHNV and YYDKDF (reference sequence). CDR3 length: 16 residues. The ends were cut back, 1 base at V and 0 bases at J, with 12 bases in the middle. The CDR3 sequence: CATSRVVGRVNTEAFF. In nucleotides, the CDR3 is TGTGCCACCAGCAGAGTCGTAGGCAGGGTGAACACTGAAGCTTTCTTT.

The chain links TRBV7-3 to TRBJ1-3; D perhaps matches TRBD1 (6 bases). CDR3 length: 13 residues. Germline V gene lookup returns CDR1 SGHTA and CDR2 FQGTGA. V was pared by 5 bases and J by 8 bases, with 13 bases between. CDR3 sequence: CASSRGFGHTIYF. Written as DNA, the CDR3 is TGTGCCAGCAGCAGGGGGTTTGGTCACACCATATATTTT.

This clonotype came up once. One end of the junction fails to match germline, which may point to a read error. The chain joins TRBV5-6 to TRBJ2-5, with D hard to call. From germline, CDR1 is SGHDT and CDR2 YYEEEE. The CDR3 contains 13 residues. DNA for the CDR3: TGTGCCAGCAGCTTGGCTGACCAAGAGAGCCAGTACTTC. It yields the protein CASSLADQESQYF.

The genes are TRBV7-2 and TRBJ1-4; D gene unclear. Germline V gene sequence: CDR1 SGHTA, CDR2 FQGNSA. Between the trimmed V and J ends, which lost 5 bases and 7 bases, there was a span of 14 bases. CDR3 size: 14 residues. The CDR3 spells CASSPRAGGEKLFF. Written as DNA, the CDR3 is TGTGCCAGCAGCCCCCGGGCAGGAGGTGAAAAACTGTTTTTT.

The CDR3 nucleotides are TGTGCCAGCAGCCCCGGGACAGGGTCGGTAGATGAGCAGTTCTTC. Amino acid sequence: CASSPGTGSVDEQFF. This chain uses TRBV12-3 or TRBV12-4 with TRBJ2-1; 9 bases are shared with TRBD1. After removal of 6 bases from V and 8 bases from J, the junction contained 11 bases not matched to a gene. The CDR3 is 15 amino acids.

This clonotype was detected only once. The chain combines TRBV19 with TRBJ1-6; TRBD1 matches at 7 bases. The germline V gene encodes CDR1 LNHDA and CDR2 SQIVND (reference sequence). The CDR3 covers 15 residues. J was trimmed by 7 bases and V by 5 bases; bases with no gene match: 8. CDR3 in DNA: TGTGCCAGTAGTTATGCGGTGACAGGGAATTCACCCCTCCACTTT. Its translation: CASSYAVTGNSPLHF.

This chain uses TRBV6-2 or TRBV6-3 with TRBJ2-7; TRBD1 matches 7 bases. V was clipped by 10 bases and J by 3 bases; unmatched bases: 9. Germline values: CDR1 MNHEY, CDR2 SVGEGT. The CDR3 is 13 residues long. The CDR3 nucleotides are TGTGCCACTTCACGGGACAGCCGCTACGAGCAGTACTTC. It encodes CATSRDSRYEQYF.

This clonotype was counted many times. The chain couples TRBV28 to TRBJ1-3, with a tentative D call TRBD1 (6 bases). With 8 bases removed from V and 1 base from J, the gap between germline ends came to 18 bases. Germline assignment: CDR1 MDHEN and CDR2 SYDVKM. The CDR3 length is 16 residues. DNA of the CDR3: TGTGCCAGCGGACCACAGGGCTTTAGTTCTGGAAACACCATATATTTT. Encoded protein: CASGPQGFSSGNTIYF.

V usage is TRBV4-3 and J usage is TRBJ1-1, with D perhaps matching TRBD1 (5 bases). Per germline, CDR1 LGHNA and CDR2 YSLEER. The CDR3 consists of 13 residues. V shed 0 bases and J shed 8 bases, with 10 bases lying between them. CDR3 sequence reads: CASSQEPPGEAFF. In nucleotides, the CDR3 is TGCGCCAGCAGCCAAGAACCCCCAGGGGAAGCTTTCTTT.